The 28 T cell receptor beta chains below come from one sample, sequenced in a study of blood T cell repertoires in COVID-19. Libraries were prepared by immunoSEQ multiplex PCR; TCRdb keeps only in-frame clonotypes and omits some of them. The sample lists hundreds of thousands of clones, roughly 91% seen once, with under 5% in the top ten. Input material: PBMCs or T cells enriched from blood (not recorded which). Receptors were obtained from a woman in her 30s who had recovered from COVID-19.

The rearrangement uses TRBV28 and TRBJ1-2, with unresolved D. V was cut by 6 bases and J by 7 bases, with 21 bases left in between. Germline values: CDR1 MDHEN, CDR2 SYDVKM. The length of the CDR3 is 15 residues. The CDR3: CASSAPPTVSFGYTF. CDR3 DNA sequence: TGTGCCAGCAGCGCACCTCCCACGGTCTCCTTTGGCTACACCTTC.

The rearrangement joins TRBV6-5 to TRBJ2-7, with TRBD1 as a possible D gene (5 bases). Trimming took 8 bases from V and 0 from J, leaving 17 bases between them. The CDR3 length is 15 residues. Germline CDR1 is MNHEY and CDR2 is SVGAGI. The CDR3 DNA reads as TGTGCCAGCGGGCGAGGACACACCACCTCCTACGAGCAGTACTTC. This gives the protein CASGRGHTTSYEQYF.

This clone was seen once. The V gene is TRBV5-6, the J gene TRBJ1-2; 12 bases line up with TRBD1. Germline CDR1 SGHDT, CDR2 YYEEEE. V trimming: 5 bases; J trimming: 3 bases; junction bases outside the gene matches: 8. This CDR3 is built from 16 residues. CDR3 loop: CASSSGTGGWDYGYTF. CDR3 coding DNA: TGTGCCAGCAGTTCCGGGACAGGGGGCTGGGACTATGGCTACACCTTC.

DNA of the CDR3: TGTGCCAGCAGCTTGACTAGCGGGGGCGGTCCTGTTGACAATGAGCAGTTCTTC. Translated: CASSLTSGGGPVDNEQFF. The chain carries TRBV7-8 and TRBJ2-1, with 12 bases fitting TRBD2. The CDR3 sequence is 18 residues long. The V and J ends lost 3 bases and 5 bases, in that order; junction bases with no gene match: 11. Germline CDR1 SGHVS, CDR2 FQNEAQ.

The J gene is TRBJ2-2, the V gene TRBV4-1; 9 bases are a match to TRBD2. Germline loops: CDR1 MGHRA, CDR2 YSYEKL. The CDR3 sequence is 14 residues long. With V trimmed by 7 bases and J by 7 bases, 7 bases remained unmatched. The CDR3 nucleotides are TGCGCCAGCACTCCTAGCGGGAAGGGCGGGGAGCTGTTTTTT. It yields the protein CASTPSGKGGELFF.

V usage is TRBV30 and J usage is TRBJ1-1; a weak D match, TRBD1 (6 bases). The CDR3 has 12 amino acids. Germline V CDR1 and CDR2: GTSNPN, SVGIG (reference sequence). V was shortened by 1 base and J by 4 bases, with 7 bases between the two germline ends. CDR3 bases: TGTGCCTGGAGTGAAGGGGGCACTGAAGCTTTCTTT. Translation gives CAWSEGGTEAFF.

The chain links TRBV3-1 (or the pseudogene TRBV3-2) to TRBJ1-4, with D possibly matching TRBD1 (5 bases). V dropped 4 bases and J dropped 6 bases, with 21 bases sitting between them. This CDR3 spans 17 amino acids. Germline-derived CDR1 and CDR2 are LGHDT and YNNKEL (reference sequence). CDR3 protein: CASSLHPGGGVDEKLFF. DNA of the CDR3: TGTGCCAGCAGCCTACACCCGGGGGGAGGCGTTGATGAAAAACTGTTTTTT.

V and J are TRBV28 and TRBJ1-5, with a tentative D call TRBD1 (6 bases). The CDR3 covers 15 residues. V shed 6 bases and J shed 2 bases, with 14 bases lying between them. The germline CDR1 and CDR2 sequences are MDHEN and SYDVKM. DNA for the CDR3: TGTGCCAGCAGGCCACAGGGTATTGGCAATCAGCCCCAGCATTTT. Protein product: CASRPQGIGNQPQHF.

The DNA for the CDR3 is TGTGCCAGCAGCTTTCCCAGCGGGAGTCCGCAAGAGACCCAGTACTTC. This encodes CASSFPSGSPQETQYF. This chain joins TRBV5-6 and TRBJ2-5; 8 bases fit TRBD2. The CDR3 has 16 amino acids. Germline V gives CDR1 SGHDT, CDR2 YYEEEE. V was pared by 2 bases and J by 2 bases, with 8 bases of the junction left unmatched.

The CDR3 DNA sequence: TGTGCCAGCAGCGTAGGGGAAGGGGGTTCACCCCTCCACTTT. It is translated as CASSVGEGGSPLHF. The chain links TRBV9 to TRBJ1-6; perhaps TRBD1 as D (6 bases). V was shortened by 0 bases and J by 9 bases, with 10 bases between the two germline ends. The CDR3 runs to 14 residues. The germline V gene encodes CDR1 SGDLS and CDR2 YYNGEE.

V and J are TRBV28 and TRBJ2-7; a possible D gene is TRBD2 (6 bases). The CDR3 contains 18 residues. Trimming took off 7 bases at V and 5 bases at J, with 30 bases between the two ends. Germline-derived CDR1 and CDR2 are MDHEN and SYDVKM. CDR3 in amino acids: CASTASLVGWRASDEQYF. In DNA form, the CDR3 reads TGTGCCAGCACCGCTTCTTTGGTTGGGTGGAGGGCTTCGGACGAGCAGTACTTC.

The CDR3 nucleotides read TGTGCCAGCAGCTTAGACGGGACTAGCGGGAATGAGCAGTTCTTC. Translation: CASSLDGTSGNEQFF. The rearrangement uses TRBV11-3 and TRBJ2-1; 12 bases line up with TRBD2. Germline V gene lookup returns CDR1 SGHNT and CDR2 YENEEA. V lost 0 bases to trimming and J lost 7 bases; unmatched junction nucleotides: 1. The CDR3 sequence is 15 residues long. Full variable domain (remainder filled in from reference TRBV11-3 and TRBJ2-1): EAGVVQSPRYKIIEKKQPVAFWCNPISGHNTLYWYLQNLGQGPELLIRYENEEAVDDSQLPKDRFSAERLKGVDSTLKIQPAELGDSAVYLCASSLDGTSGNEQFFGPGTRLTVL.

The genes are TRBV3-1 (or the pseudogene TRBV3-2) and TRBJ1-2; D gene unclear. Trimming stripped 0 bases from V and 7 bases from J, with 12 bases between. Germline V CDR1 and CDR2: LGHDT, YNNKEL (reference sequence). CDR3 size: 14 residues. The chain's CDR3 is CASSQDVQVGGYTF. Written as DNA, the CDR3 is TGTGCCAGCAGCCAAGACGTGCAGGTCGGTGGCTACACCTTC.

The chain carries TRBV9 and TRBJ1-4; weak D call: TRBD1 (5 bases). Germline V CDR1 and CDR2: SGDLS, YYNGEE. V lost 3 bases, J lost 4 bases, and 16 bases lay in between. The CDR3 is 16 amino acids. The CDR3, as DNA: TGTGCCAGCAGCGCGAACCAGGGCATAGGTAATGAAAAACTGTTTTTT. This gives the protein CASSANQGIGNEKLFF.

The V and J genes are TRBV28 and TRBJ2-7; the D gene is possibly TRBD1 (5 bases). With 4 bases removed from V and 5 bases from J, the gap between germline ends came to 15 bases. The CDR3 extends over 14 amino acids. Germline V gives CDR1 MDHEN, CDR2 SYDVKM. CDR3 in amino acids: CASSSPGQRHEQYF. Written as DNA, the CDR3 is TGTGCCAGCAGTTCGCCCGGACAACGCCACGAGCAGTACTTC.

The chain uses TRBV7-2 and TRBJ2-5; the D gene is possibly TRBD2 (6 bases). The CDR3 covers 16 residues. In germline, CDR1 is SGHTA, CDR2 FQGNSA. V was clipped by 1 base and J by 5 bases, with 17 bases between them. The CDR3 DNA sequence: TGTGCCAGCAGCTTAGACTACGGGAGACGGTTTGAGACCCAGTACTTC. This codes for CASSLDYGRRFETQYF. Drawing the rest from reference TRBV7-2 and TRBJ2-5, the complete variable domain is GAGVSQSPSNKVTEKGKDVELRCDPISGHTALYWYRQSLGQGLEFLIYFQGNSAPDKSGLPSDRFSAERTGGSVSTLTIQRTQQEDSAVYLCASSLDYGRRFETQYFGPGTRLLVL.

The J gene is TRBJ2-1, the V gene TRBV7-2, with 11 bases that match TRBD1. The CDR3 runs 15 residues. CDR1 and CDR2 (germline): SGHTA, FQGNSA. V trimming: 8 bases; J trimming: 3 bases; junction bases outside the gene matches: 6. CDR3 sequence reads: CASGQGQGVYNEQFF. The CDR3 coding sequence is TGTGCCAGCGGCCAGGGACAGGGGGTCTACAATGAGCAGTTCTTC.

V is TRBV7-9 and J is TRBJ1-1; possibly TRBD1 for D (6 bases). This CDR3 is 14 amino acids long. The germline CDR1 and CDR2 sequences are SEHNR and FQNEAQ (reference sequence). Trimming shortened V by 5 bases and J by 0 bases, and 10 bases separated the two germline ends. The CDR3 nucleotides read TGTGCCAGCAGCCCACGACAGGTGAACACTGAAGCTTTCTTT. It translates to CASSPRQVNTEAFF. The variable domain in full, completed from reference TRBV7-9 and TRBJ1-1, reads DTGVSQNPRHKITKRGQNVTFRCDPISEHNRLYWYRQTLGQGPEFLTYFQNEAQLEKSRLLSDRFSAERPKGSFSTLEIQRTEQGDSAMYLCASSPRQVNTEAFFGQGTRLTVV.

This chain connects TRBV19 to TRBJ2-5; tentatively, D is TRBD2 (5 bases). CDR3 length equals 13 residues. Trimming pared 5 bases from V and 2 bases from J, leaving 9 bases between. Germline values: CDR1 LNHDA, CDR2 SQIVND (reference sequence). The DNA of the CDR3 is TGTGCCAGTAGTCCCGGCGGGCAAGAGACCCAGTACTTC. This translates into CASSPGGQETQYF.

The chain employs TRBV29-1 and TRBJ2-7; 8 nucleotides match TRBD1. After removal of 4 bases from V and 0 bases from J, the junction contained 5 bases not matched to a gene. The CDR3 consists of 14 residues. Germline assignment: CDR1 SQVTM and CDR2 ANQGSEA. In nucleotides, the CDR3 is TGCAGCGTTGCCGAGACAGGGGACTCCTACGAGCAGTACTTC. Protein sequence: CSVAETGDSYEQYF.

The chain has TRBV9 and TRBJ2-7; 13 positions agree with TRBD2. CDR3 length: 15 amino acids. Germline-derived CDR1 and CDR2 are SGDLS and YYNGEE. Losses at the gene ends were 3 bases for V and 4 bases for J; bases not matched to a gene: 4. The CDR3 loop is CASSAGTSGIYEQYF. DNA of the CDR3: TGTGCCAGCAGCGCGGGGACTAGCGGGATTTACGAGCAGTACTTC.

The J gene is TRBJ2-1, the V gene TRBV19, with TRBD1 matching over 9 bases. Germline CDR1 is LNHDA and CDR2 is SQIVND (reference sequence). J lost 5 bases, V lost 7 bases, and 15 bases had no gene match. CDR3 length equals 17 residues. CDR3 protein: CASTLSYSGTGNNEQFF. CDR3 DNA sequence: TGTGCCAGTACTCTATCTTACTCCGGGACAGGGAACAATGAGCAGTTCTTC.

The chain joins TRBV9 to TRBJ1-1; D remains ambiguous. V lost 2 bases to trimming and J lost 0 bases, with 5 bases between them. Looked up from germline, CDR1 is SGDLS and CDR2 is YYNGEE. The CDR3 contains 13 residues. DNA of the CDR3: TGTGCCAGCAGCGTGCTAATGAACACTGAAGCTTTCTTT. Translating it yields CASSVLMNTEAFF.

This rearrangement joins TRBV9 to TRBJ2-2, with TRBD1 matching over 9 bases. CDR3 length equals 17 residues. The V and J ends lost 3 bases and 0 bases, in that order; junction bases with no gene match: 6. Germline assignment: CDR1 SGDLS and CDR2 YYNGEE. The CDR3 DNA reads as TGTGCCAGCAGCGGAGGGACAGGGTTCGCGAACACCGGGGAGCTGTTTTTT. This codes for CASSGGTGFANTGELFF.

V usage is TRBV3-1 (or the pseudogene TRBV3-2) and J usage is TRBJ2-7, with D possibly matching TRBD2 (5 bases). Germline V gene data show CDR1 as LGHDT and CDR2 as YNNKEL (reference sequence). The length of the CDR3 is 13 residues. Trimming took off 1 base at V and 5 bases at J, with 9 bases between the two ends. Here the CDR3 reads CASSQVLGNEQYF. The CDR3, as DNA: TGTGCCAGCAGCCAAGTACTAGGAAACGAGCAGTACTTC.

The V call is TRBV28, the J call TRBJ1-1; TRBD1 matches at 7 bases. Trimming removed 4 bases from V and 6 bases from J; junction bases left unmatched: 5. CDR1 and CDR2 (germline): MDHEN, SYDVKM. The CDR3 is 13 amino acids. This CDR3 is CASSSRDRAEAFF. CDR3 in DNA: TGTGCCAGCAGTTCCCGGGACAGAGCTGAAGCTTTCTTT. The full variable domain, completed using reference TRBV28 and TRBJ1-1, is DVKVTQSSRYLVKRTGEKVFLECVQDMDHENMFWYRQDPGLGLRLIYFSYDVKMKEKGDIPEGYSVSREKKERFSLILESASTNQTSMYLCASSSRDRAEAFFGQGTRLTVV.

CDR3 region: CATQTGATEAFF. In DNA, the CDR3 is TGTGCCACCCAGACAGGGGCCACTGAAGCTTTCTTT. The chain employs TRBV19 and TRBJ1-1, with 8 nucleotides matching TRBD1. V lost 10 bases and J lost 4; bases outside the gene matches: 5. The CDR3 has 12 amino acids. Germline-derived CDR1 and CDR2 are LNHDA and SQIVND (reference sequence).

The chain has TRBV3-1 (or the pseudogene TRBV3-2) and TRBJ1-2; 7 bases fit TRBD1. J lost 5 bases, V lost 1 base, and 7 bases had no gene match. The CDR3 sequence is 15 residues long. Per germline, CDR1 LGHDT and CDR2 YNNKEL (reference sequence). The DNA of the CDR3 is TGTGCCAGCAGCCAAGGGACAGGTGGGCTATATGGCTACACCTTC. Amino acids: CASSQGTGGLYGYTF.